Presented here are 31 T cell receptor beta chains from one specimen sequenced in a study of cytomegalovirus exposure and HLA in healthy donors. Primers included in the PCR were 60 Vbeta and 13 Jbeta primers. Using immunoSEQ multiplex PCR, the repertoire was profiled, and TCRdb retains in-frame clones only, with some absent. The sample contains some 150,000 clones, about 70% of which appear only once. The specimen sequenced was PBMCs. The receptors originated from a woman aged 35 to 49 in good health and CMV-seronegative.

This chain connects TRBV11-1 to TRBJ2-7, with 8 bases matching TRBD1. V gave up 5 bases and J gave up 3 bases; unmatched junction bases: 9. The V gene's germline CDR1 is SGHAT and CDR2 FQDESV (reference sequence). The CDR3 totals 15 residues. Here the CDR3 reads CASSPRTGRGYEQYF. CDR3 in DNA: TGTGCCAGCAGCCCCCGGACAGGGAGAGGCTACGAGCAGTACTTC.

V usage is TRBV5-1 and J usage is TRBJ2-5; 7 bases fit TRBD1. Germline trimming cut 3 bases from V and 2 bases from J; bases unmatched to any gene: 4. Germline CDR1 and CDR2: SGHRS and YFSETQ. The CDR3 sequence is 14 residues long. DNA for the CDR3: TGCGCCAGCAGCTCTGCAGGGGGACAAGAGACCCAGTACTTC. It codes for CASSSAGGQETQYF. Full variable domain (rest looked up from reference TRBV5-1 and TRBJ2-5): KAGVTQTPRYLIKTRGQQVTLSCSPISGHRSVSWYQQTPGQGLQFLFEYFSETQRNKGNFPGRFSGRQFSNSRSEMNVSTLELGDSALYLCASSSAGGQETQYFGPGTRLLVL.

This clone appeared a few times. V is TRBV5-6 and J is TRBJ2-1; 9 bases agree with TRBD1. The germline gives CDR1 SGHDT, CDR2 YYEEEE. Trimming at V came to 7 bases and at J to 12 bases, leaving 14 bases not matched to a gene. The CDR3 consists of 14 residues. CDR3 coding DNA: TGTGCCAGCGATGGGACGGACAGGGGCGGCCGGCAGTTCTTC. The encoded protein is CASDGTDRGGRQFF.

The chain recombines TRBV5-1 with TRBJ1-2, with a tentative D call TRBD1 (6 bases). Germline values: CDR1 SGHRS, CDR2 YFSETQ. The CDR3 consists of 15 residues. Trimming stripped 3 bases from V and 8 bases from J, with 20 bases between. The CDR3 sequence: CASSYATQGSSGYTF. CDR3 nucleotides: TGCGCCAGCAGCTACGCCACACAGGGTAGTTCCGGCTACACCTTC.

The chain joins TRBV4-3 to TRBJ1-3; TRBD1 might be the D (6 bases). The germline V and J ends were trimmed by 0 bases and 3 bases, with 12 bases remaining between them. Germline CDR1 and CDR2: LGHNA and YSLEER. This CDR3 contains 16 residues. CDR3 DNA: TGCGCCAGCAGCCAAGATGAAGGGGGTATTGGAAACACCATATATTTT. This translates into CASSQDEGGIGNTIYF.

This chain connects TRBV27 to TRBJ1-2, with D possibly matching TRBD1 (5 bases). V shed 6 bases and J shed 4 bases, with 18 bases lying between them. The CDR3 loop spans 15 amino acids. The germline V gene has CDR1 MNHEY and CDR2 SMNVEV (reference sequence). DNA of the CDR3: TGTGCCAGCAGCCTCTCTAAAGGGGTTCGCTATGGCTACACCTTC. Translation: CASSLSKGVRYGYTF.

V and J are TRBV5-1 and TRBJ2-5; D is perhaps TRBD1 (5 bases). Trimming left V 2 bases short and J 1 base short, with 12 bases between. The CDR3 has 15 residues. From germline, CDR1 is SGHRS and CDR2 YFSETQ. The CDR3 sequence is CASSFGRTIQETQYF. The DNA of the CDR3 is TGCGCCAGCAGCTTTGGGCGGACAATCCAAGAGACCCAGTACTTC. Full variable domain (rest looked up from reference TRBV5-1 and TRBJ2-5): KAGVTQTPRYLIKTRGQQVTLSCSPISGHRSVSWYQQTPGQGLQFLFEYFSETQRNKGNFPGRFSGRQFSNSRSEMNVSTLELGDSALYLCASSFGRTIQETQYFGPGTRLLVL.

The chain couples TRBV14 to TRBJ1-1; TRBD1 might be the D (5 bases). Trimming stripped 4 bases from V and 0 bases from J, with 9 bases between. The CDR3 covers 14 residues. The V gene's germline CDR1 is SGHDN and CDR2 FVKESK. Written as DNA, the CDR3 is TGTGCCAGCAGCCTCGGACACTTGAACACTGAAGCTTTCTTT. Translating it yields CASSLGHLNTEAFF.

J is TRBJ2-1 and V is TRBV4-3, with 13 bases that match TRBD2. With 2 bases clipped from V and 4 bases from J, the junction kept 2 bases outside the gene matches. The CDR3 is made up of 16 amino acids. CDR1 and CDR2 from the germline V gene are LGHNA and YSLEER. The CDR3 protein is CASSQTGLAGYNEQFF. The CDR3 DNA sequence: TGCGCCAGCAGCCAAACGGGACTAGCGGGGTACAATGAGCAGTTCTTC.

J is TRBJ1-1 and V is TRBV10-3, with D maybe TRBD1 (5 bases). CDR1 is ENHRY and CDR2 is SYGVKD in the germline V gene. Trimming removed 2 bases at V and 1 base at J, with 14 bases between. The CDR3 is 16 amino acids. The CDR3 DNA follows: TGTGCCATCAGTGAGGTTTGGGGCAGCCGGAACACTGAAGCTTTCTTT. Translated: CAISEVWGSRNTEAFF.

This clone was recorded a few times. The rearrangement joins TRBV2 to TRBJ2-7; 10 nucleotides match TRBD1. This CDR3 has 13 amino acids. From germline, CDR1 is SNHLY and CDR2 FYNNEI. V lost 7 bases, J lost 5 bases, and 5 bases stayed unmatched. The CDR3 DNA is TGTGCCAGCATCCGGGACAGGGGAAACGAGCAGTACTTC. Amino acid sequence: CASIRDRGNEQYF. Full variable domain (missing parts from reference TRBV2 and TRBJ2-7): EPEVTQTPSHQVTQMGQEVILRCVPISNHLYFYWYRQILGQKVEFLVSFYNNEISEKSEIFDDQFSVERPDGSNFTLKIRSTKLEDSAMYFCASIRDRGNEQYFGPGTRLTVT.

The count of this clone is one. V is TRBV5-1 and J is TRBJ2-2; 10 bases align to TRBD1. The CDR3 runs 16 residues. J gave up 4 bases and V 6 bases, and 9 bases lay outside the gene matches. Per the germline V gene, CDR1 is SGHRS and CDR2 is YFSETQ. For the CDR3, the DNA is TGCGCCAGCACCCCCGGGACAGGGGTTTTCACCGGGGAGCTGTTTTTT. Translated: CASTPGTGVFTGELFF.

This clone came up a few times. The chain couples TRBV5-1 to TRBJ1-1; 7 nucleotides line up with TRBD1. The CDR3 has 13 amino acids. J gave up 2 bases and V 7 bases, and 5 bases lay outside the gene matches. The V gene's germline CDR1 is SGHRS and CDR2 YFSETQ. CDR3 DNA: TGCGCCAGCCGACAGGGAAGAAACACTGAAGCTTTCTTT. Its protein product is CASRQGRNTEAFF. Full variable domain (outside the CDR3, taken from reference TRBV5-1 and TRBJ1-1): KAGVTQTPRYLIKTRGQQVTLSCSPISGHRSVSWYQQTPGQGLQFLFEYFSETQRNKGNFPGRFSGRQFSNSRSEMNVSTLELGDSALYLCASRQGRNTEAFFGQGTRLTVV.

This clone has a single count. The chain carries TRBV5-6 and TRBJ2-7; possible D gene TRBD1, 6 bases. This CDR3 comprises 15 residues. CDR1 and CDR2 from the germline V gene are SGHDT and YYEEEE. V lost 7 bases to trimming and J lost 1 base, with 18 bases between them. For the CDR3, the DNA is TGTGCCAGCGGCCCCACAGGGTCCGGGTCCTACGAGCAGTACTTC. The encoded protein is CASGPTGSGSYEQYF.

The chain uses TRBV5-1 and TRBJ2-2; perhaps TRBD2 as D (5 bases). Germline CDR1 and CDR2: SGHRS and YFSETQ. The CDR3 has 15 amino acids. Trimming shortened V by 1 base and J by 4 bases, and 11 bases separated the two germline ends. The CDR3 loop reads CASSLTRGGTGELFF. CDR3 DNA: TGCGCCAGCAGCTTGACTAGAGGAGGCACCGGGGAGCTGTTTTTT.

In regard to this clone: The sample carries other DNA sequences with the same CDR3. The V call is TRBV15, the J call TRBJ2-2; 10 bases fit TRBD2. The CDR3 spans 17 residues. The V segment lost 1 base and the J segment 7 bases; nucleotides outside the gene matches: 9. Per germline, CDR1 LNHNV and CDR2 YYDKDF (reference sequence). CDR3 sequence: CATSRAKRGGLGGELFF. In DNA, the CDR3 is TGTGCCACCAGCAGAGCCAAGCGGGGGGGTCTCGGCGGGGAGCTGTTTTTT. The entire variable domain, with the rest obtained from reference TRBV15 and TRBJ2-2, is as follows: DAMVIQNPRYQVTQFGKPVTLSCSQTLNHNVMYWYQQKSSQAPKLLFHYYDKDFNNEADTPDNFQSRRPNTSFCFLDIRSPGLGDTAMYLCATSRAKRGGLGGELFFGEGSRLTVL.

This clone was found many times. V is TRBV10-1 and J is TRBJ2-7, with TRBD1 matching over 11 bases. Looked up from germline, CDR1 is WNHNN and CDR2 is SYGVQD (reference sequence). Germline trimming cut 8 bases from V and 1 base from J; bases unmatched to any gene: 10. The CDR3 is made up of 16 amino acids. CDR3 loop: CASGQGADESSYEQYF. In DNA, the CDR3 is TGCGCCAGCGGACAGGGGGCGGACGAATCTTCCTACGAGCAGTACTTC.

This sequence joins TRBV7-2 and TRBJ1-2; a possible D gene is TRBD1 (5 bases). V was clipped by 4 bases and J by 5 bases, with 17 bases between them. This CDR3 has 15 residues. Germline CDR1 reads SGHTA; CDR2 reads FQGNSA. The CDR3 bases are TGTGCCAGCAGCTCCCGGCCAGACAGAGGTTATGGCTACACCTTC. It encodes CASSSRPDRGYGYTF.

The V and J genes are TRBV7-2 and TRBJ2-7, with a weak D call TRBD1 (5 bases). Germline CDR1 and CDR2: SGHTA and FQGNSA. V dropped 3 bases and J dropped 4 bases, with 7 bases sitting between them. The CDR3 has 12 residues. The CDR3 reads CASSFDSYEQYF. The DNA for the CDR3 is TGTGCCAGCAGCTTTGACAGTTACGAGCAGTACTTC.

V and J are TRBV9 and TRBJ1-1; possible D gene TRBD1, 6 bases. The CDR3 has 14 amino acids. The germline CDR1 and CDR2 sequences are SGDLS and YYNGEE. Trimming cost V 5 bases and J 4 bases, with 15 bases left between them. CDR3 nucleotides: TGTGCCAGCAGTATGGGACAAGGGACCACTGAAGCTTTCTTT. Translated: CASSMGQGTTEAFF. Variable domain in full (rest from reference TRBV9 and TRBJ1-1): DSGVTQTPKHLITATGQRVTLRCSPRSGDLSVYWYQQSLDQGLQFLIQYYNGEERAKGNILERFSAQQFPDLHSELNLSSLELGDSALYFCASSMGQGTTEAFFGQGTRLTVV.

The CDR3 DNA reads TGTGCCAGCTCCCAGAGAGAGGGTGTCACTGAAGCTTTCTTT. Amino acids: CASSQREGVTEAFF. V is TRBV18 and J is TRBJ1-1; D unresolved. The germline V gene encodes CDR1 KGHSH and CDR2 LQKENI. The CDR3 spans 14 residues. Trimming left V 6 bases short and J 4 bases short, with 15 bases between.

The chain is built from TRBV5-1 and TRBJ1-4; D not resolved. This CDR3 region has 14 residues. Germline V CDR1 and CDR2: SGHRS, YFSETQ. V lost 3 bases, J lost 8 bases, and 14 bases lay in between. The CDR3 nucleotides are TGCGCCAGCAGCTCTACCGGATCTAGCGAAAAACTGTTTTTT. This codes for CASSSTGSSEKLFF.

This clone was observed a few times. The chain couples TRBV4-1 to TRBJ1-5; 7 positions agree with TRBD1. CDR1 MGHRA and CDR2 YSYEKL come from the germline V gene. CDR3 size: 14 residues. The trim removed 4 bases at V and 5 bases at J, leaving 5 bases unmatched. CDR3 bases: TGCGCCAGCAGCCCGACAGGGTTGGATCAGCCCCAGCATTTT. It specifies CASSPTGLDQPQHF.

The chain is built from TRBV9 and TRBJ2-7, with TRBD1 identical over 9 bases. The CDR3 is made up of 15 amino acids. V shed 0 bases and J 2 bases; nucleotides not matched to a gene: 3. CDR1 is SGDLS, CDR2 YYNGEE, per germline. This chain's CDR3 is CASSVGTGVTYEQYF. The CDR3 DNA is TGTGCCAGCAGCGTAGGGACAGGGGTGACCTACGAGCAGTACTTC.

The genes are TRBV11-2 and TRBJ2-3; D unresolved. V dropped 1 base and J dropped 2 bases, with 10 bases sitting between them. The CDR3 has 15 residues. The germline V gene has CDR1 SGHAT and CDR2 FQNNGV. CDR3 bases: TGTGCCAGCAGCTTAGGTAGTTTAGCCACAGATACGCAGTATTTT. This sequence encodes CASSLGSLATDTQYF.

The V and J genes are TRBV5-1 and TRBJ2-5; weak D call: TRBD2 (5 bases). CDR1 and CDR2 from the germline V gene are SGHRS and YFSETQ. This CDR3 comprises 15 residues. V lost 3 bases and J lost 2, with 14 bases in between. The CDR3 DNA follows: TGCGCCAGCAGCTGGGCGGACGGAGGTCAAGAGACCCAGTACTTC. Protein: CASSWADGGQETQYF.

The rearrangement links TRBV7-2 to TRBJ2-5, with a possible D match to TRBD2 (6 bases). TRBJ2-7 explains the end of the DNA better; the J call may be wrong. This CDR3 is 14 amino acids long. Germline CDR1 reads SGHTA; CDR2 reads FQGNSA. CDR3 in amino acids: CASSFGGAAYEQYF. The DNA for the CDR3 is TGTGCCAGCAGCTTCGGCGGGGCCGCCTACGAGCAGTACTTC.

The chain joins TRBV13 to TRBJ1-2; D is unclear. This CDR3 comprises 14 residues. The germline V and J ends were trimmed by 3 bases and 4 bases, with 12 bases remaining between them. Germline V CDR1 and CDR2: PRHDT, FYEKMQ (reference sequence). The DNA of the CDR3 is TGTGCCAGCAGCTTCGGGGTCCGTGGCTATGGCTACACCTTC. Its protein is CASSFGVRGYGYTF.

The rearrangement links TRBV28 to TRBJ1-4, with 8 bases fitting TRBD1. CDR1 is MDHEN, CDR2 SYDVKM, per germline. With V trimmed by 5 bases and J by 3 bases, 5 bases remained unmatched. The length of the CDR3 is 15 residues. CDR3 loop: CASSLRQGPNEKLFF. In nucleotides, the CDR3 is TGTGCCAGCAGTCTCCGACAGGGGCCTAATGAAAAACTGTTTTTT.

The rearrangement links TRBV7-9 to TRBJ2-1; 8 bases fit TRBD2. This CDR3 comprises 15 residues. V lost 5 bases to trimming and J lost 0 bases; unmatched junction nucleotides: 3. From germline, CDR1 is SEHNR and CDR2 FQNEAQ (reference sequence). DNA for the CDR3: TGTGCCAGCAGCCCCAGCGGGAGCTCCTACAATGAGCAGTTCTTC. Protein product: CASSPSGSSYNEQFF. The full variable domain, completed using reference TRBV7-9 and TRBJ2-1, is DTGVSQNPRHKITKRGQNVTFRCDPISEHNRLYWYRQTLGQGPEFLTYFQNEAQLEKSRLLSDRFSAERPKGSFSTLEIQRTEQGDSAMYLCASSPSGSSYNEQFFGPGTRLTVL.

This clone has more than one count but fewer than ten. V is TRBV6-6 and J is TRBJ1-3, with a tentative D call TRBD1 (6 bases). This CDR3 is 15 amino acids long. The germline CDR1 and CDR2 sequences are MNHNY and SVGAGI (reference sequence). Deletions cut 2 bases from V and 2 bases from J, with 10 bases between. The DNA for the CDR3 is TGTGCCAGCAGTTACCCGACAGGAACTGGAAACACCATATATTTT. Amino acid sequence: CASSYPTGTGNTIYF.